The 28 T cell receptor beta chains presented below share a single source sample, sequenced in a study of molecular identifiers for immune sequencing clone quantification (dated by TCRdb to between 2017 and 2018). Libraries were constructed by PCR. Sequenced using an Illumina HiSeq 4000. The public reads were quality trimmed at Q25 with fastp and then assembled into clones with MiXCR by TCRdb, keeping productive beta chains. Rows are unified per CDR3 protein, each entry keeping the most common DNA and genes. Present in this sample are 300,000 to 400,000 distinct CDR3 sequences, about a fifth of which were seen just once. The ten largest clones capture over 0.7% of the sample. Sequenced material: naive CD8+ T cells from blood, with Jurkat cell RNA spiked in. The cell subset or site tag for this specimen amounts to: FACS-sorted CD8+CD4-CCR7+CD45RA+ naive T cells. These receptors were taken from a human donor in good health. Some libraries in this study had Jurkat cell RNA spiked in.

There are many counts of this clonotype. This sequence joins TRBV19 and TRBJ1-2; no definite D call. This CDR3 comprises 13 residues. Germline loops: CDR1 LNHDA, CDR2 SQIVND (reference sequence). The ends were cut back, 6 bases at V and 2 bases at J, with 10 bases in the middle. This CDR3 is CASSFDGNYGYTF. CDR3 DNA: TGTGCCAGTAGCTTCGACGGAAACTATGGCTACACCTTC.

This clonotype was counted at least ten times. The rearrangement uses TRBV4-3 and TRBJ2-3; 8 bases fit TRBD1. This CDR3 comprises 14 residues. CDR1 is LGHNA and CDR2 is YSLEER in the germline V gene. The V gene end was trimmed by 0 bases and the J gene end by 14 bases; junction bases not matched to a gene: 10. In DNA, the CDR3 is TGCGCCAGCAGCCAAGATTATCGGGACAGGCGAGGGTATTTT. Its translation: CASSQDYRDRRGYF.

The chain has TRBV6-2 or TRBV6-3 and TRBJ2-3, with TRBD2 identical over 8 bases. Germline-derived CDR1 and CDR2 are MNHEY and SVGEGT. After removal of 10 bases from V and 3 bases from J, the junction contained 6 bases not matched to a gene. CDR3 length equals 13 residues. The CDR3 spells CATGGGITDTQYF. DNA of the CDR3: TGTGCCACCGGGGGGGGGATTACAGATACGCAGTATTTT.

This clonotype showed up many times. The rearrangement uses TRBV12-3 or TRBV12-4 and TRBJ2-3; 16 positions match TRBD2. The V and J ends lost 6 bases and 6 bases, in that order; junction bases with no gene match: 9. This CDR3 comprises 17 residues. In nucleotides, the CDR3 is TGTGCCAGCAGGGGGGGACTAGCGGGAGGGCCTGGGGATACGCAGTATTTT. This translates into CASRGGLAGGPGDTQYF.

This clonotype has just a few counts. V gene TRBV28 combines with J gene TRBJ2-3; 8 bases line up with TRBD1. This CDR3 has 16 residues. V dropped 5 bases and J dropped 3; count of bases not matched to a gene: 10. Germline V gene lookup returns CDR1 MDHEN and CDR2 SYDVKM. The CDR3 sequence: CASSRGADRVTDTQYF. The CDR3 DNA sequence: TGTGCCAGCAGTAGAGGGGCGGACAGGGTGACAGATACGCAGTATTTT.

Turning to this clonotype: A much larger clone differs by one base, so this may be a read error. V is TRBV27 and J is TRBJ2-3; 8 bases line up with TRBD2. The CDR3 contains 18 residues. CDR1 is MNHEY and CDR2 is SMNVEV in the germline V gene (reference sequence). CDR3 residues: CAGSLSRAGASGIDTQYF. The CDR3 DNA follows: TGTGCCGGCAGTTTATCGAGAGCGGGAGCGTCGGGGATTGATACGCAGTATTTT.

This clonotype has a count of ten or more. CDR3 residues: CASSLEDSSGEDTQYF. The CDR3 DNA is TGTGCCAGCAGCTTAGAGGATAGCTCGGGGGAAGATACGCAGTATTTT. The chain couples TRBV7-9 to TRBJ2-3; weak D call: TRBD2 (6 bases). The CDR3 spans 16 residues. The germline CDR1 and CDR2 sequences are SEHNR and FQNEAQ (reference sequence). V was clipped by 1 base and J by 5 bases, with 16 bases between them.

This clonotype was counted ten times or more. This chain joins TRBV5-6 and TRBJ2-5, with a weak D call TRBD1 (6 bases). V dropped 0 bases and J dropped 1 base, with 16 bases sitting between them. The CDR3 totals 17 residues. Germline CDR1 reads SGHDT; CDR2 reads YYEEEE. Here the CDR3 DNA reads TGTGCCAGCAGCTTGGATTATGGGTCCAGGGGCCAAGAGACCCAGTACTTC. The encoded protein is CASSLDYGSRGQETQYF.

About this clonotype itself: The likely explanation is a read error, given a far larger clone one base away. This sequence joins TRBV4-3 and TRBJ2-7; D not certain. V was shortened by 1 base and J by 2 bases, with 6 bases between the two germline ends. The CDR3 contains 13 residues. Germline lookup yields CDR1 LGHNA and CDR2 YSLEER. The CDR3 DNA follows: TGCGCCAGCAGCCAAGCTCGCCCCTACGAGCAGTACTTC. It specifies CASSQARPYEQYF.

On this clonotype: One end of the junction does not line up with germline, which may come from a read error. This chain connects TRBV7-2 to TRBJ2-3; D perhaps matches TRBD2 (6 bases). The CDR3 spans 15 residues. CDR1 is SGHTA, CDR2 FQGNSA, per germline. The CDR3 DNA is TGTGCCAGCAACTTAGTTGGGGGGTCCACAGATACGCAGTATTTT. Translating gives CASNLVGGSTDTQYF.

Ten or more counts support this clonotype. The chain couples TRBV12-3 or TRBV12-4 to TRBJ1-1, with unresolved D. V was cut by 6 bases and J by 4 bases, with 9 bases left in between. This CDR3 region has 12 residues. In DNA, the CDR3 is TGTGCCAGCAGCTTGTGGGGCACTGAAGCTTTCTTT. Residues: CASSLWGTEAFF.

As concerns this clonotype: With a much larger clone just one base away, this may be a read error. The chain recombines TRBV28 with TRBJ2-6; 7 nucleotides agree with TRBD2. The junction had 14 bases not matched to a gene; V was cut back by 5 bases and J by 4 bases. The CDR3 loop spans 18 amino acids. Germline V gene data show CDR1 as MDHEN and CDR2 as SYDVKM. The CDR3 loop reads CASSGEGESHTGANVLTF. In DNA, the CDR3 is TGTGCCAGCAGTGGGGAGGGCGAATCACATACCGGGGCCAACGTCCTGACTTTC.

At least ten counts were recorded for this clonotype. The V gene is TRBV27, the J gene TRBJ2-7; the match to TRBD1 covers 7 bases. The CDR3 runs to 15 residues. The junction had 6 bases not matched to a gene; V was cut back by 0 bases and J by 4 bases. CDR1 MNHEY and CDR2 SMNVEV come from the germline V gene (reference sequence). CDR3 residues: CASSLSGGQMYEQYF. CDR3 DNA: TGTGCCAGCAGTTTATCAGGGGGACAGATGTACGAGCAGTACTTC.

This clonotype was detected ten times or more. J is TRBJ1-2 and V is TRBV4-1; D perhaps matches TRBD1 (5 bases). Germline lookup yields CDR1 MGHRA and CDR2 YSYEKL. Trimming pared 10 bases from V and 4 bases from J, leaving 19 bases between. The CDR3 totals 14 residues. The DNA for the CDR3 is TGCGCCACCGGGGCGGCGACGGAAAGCTATGGCTACACCTTC. Translated: CATGAATESYGYTF.

Note on this clonotype: The junction differs from germline at one of its ends, possibly a read error. The chain employs TRBV19 and TRBJ2-3, with D possibly being TRBD1 (5 bases). Germline V gives CDR1 LNHDA, CDR2 SQIVND (reference sequence). The CDR3 runs to 15 residues. The CDR3 bases are TGTGCCAGTAATATATTGGGGCAGGGTTCAGATACGCAGTATTTT. Amino acid sequence: CASNILGQGSDTQYF.

This clonotype occurred once. The germline gene is not matched at one end of the junction; a read error may be the cause. V is TRBV5-5 and J is TRBJ1-1; 8 nucleotides align to TRBD1. CDR1 is SGHKS and CDR2 is YYEKEE in the germline V gene (reference sequence). CDR3 length: 14 amino acids. The CDR3 sequence is CAGSLSGGYTEAFF. CDR3 DNA sequence: TGTGCCGGCAGCTTGTCAGGGGGCTATACTGAAGCTTTCTTT.

The sample holds many counts of this clonotype. V is TRBV28 and J is TRBJ2-4, with D perhaps given as TRBD1 or TRBD2 (5 bases each). Trimming took 2 bases from V and 5 from J, leaving 10 bases between them. CDR1 is MDHEN and CDR2 is SYDVKM in the germline V gene. This CDR3 is built from 14 residues. Written as DNA, the CDR3 is TGTGCCAGCAGTTTAAGAGGGGTCCAAAACATTCAGTACTTC. Its protein product is CASSLRGVQNIQYF.

The rearrangement uses TRBV27 and TRBJ2-1; TRBD2 aligns across 10 bases. Per the germline V gene, CDR1 is MNHEY and CDR2 is SMNVEV (reference sequence). CDR3 length: 15 amino acids. V shed 2 bases, J shed 8 bases, and the junction held 6 bases outside the gene matches. Written as DNA, the CDR3 is TGTGCCAGCAGTTTAAATAGCGGGGGGATAGATGAGCAGTTCTTC. This codes for CASSLNSGGIDEQFF.

This clonotype was counted a few times. The rearrangement links TRBV5-1 to TRBJ2-7; a weak D match, TRBD1 (6 bases). CDR1 is SGHRS and CDR2 is YFSETQ in the germline V gene. There are 15 residues in the CDR3. With 4 bases removed from V and 6 bases from J, the gap between germline ends came to 20 bases. The CDR3 bases are TGCGCCAGCAGCCCCTATGACGGGCAGGGGAGCGAGCAGTACTTC. Protein sequence: CASSPYDGQGSEQYF.

The chain links TRBV19 to TRBJ2-2; D remains unclear. Trimming left V 3 bases short and J 6 bases short, with 14 bases between. The CDR3 contains 15 residues. From germline, CDR1 is LNHDA and CDR2 SQIVND (reference sequence). The CDR3: CASSIGLGLAGELFF. CDR3 in DNA: TGTGCCAGTAGTATTGGTTTAGGGTTAGCCGGGGAGCTGTTTTTT.

This clonotype was detected only once. This chain links TRBV3-1 with TRBJ1-5; D is uncertain. The CDR3 sequence is 16 residues long. V was clipped by 5 bases and J by 7 bases, with 21 bases between them. In germline, CDR1 is LGHDT, CDR2 YNNKEL (reference sequence). CDR3 amino acids: CASSIEVARPEQPQHF. In DNA form, the CDR3 reads TGTGCCAGCAGCATAGAAGTGGCGAGGCCCGAACAGCCCCAGCATTTT.

This clonotype was counted ten times or more. CDR3 sequence reads: CASSSQERKLFF. The CDR3 DNA reads TGTGCCAGCAGCTCCCAGGAACGAAAACTGTTTTTT. V is TRBV7-9 and J is TRBJ1-4; no clear D gene. The CDR3 loop spans 12 amino acids. CDR1 is SEHNR and CDR2 is FQNEAQ in the germline V gene (reference sequence). Trimming shortened V by 4 bases and J by 10 bases, and 10 bases separated the two germline ends.

The chain has TRBV13 and TRBJ2-5; no definite D call. Germline V CDR1 and CDR2: PRHDT, FYEKMQ (reference sequence). V lost 3 bases and J lost 5, with 7 bases in between. This CDR3 has 12 amino acids. CDR3 sequence (DNA): TGTGCCAGCAGCTTTGATAGGGAGACCCAGTACTTC. Protein: CASSFDRETQYF.

This clonotype was observed at least ten times. The chain couples TRBV27 to TRBJ2-7, with D tentatively TRBD1 (5 bases). CDR1 and CDR2 from the germline V gene are MNHEY and SMNVEV (reference sequence). The length of the CDR3 is 13 residues. V shed 4 bases and J shed 2 bases, with 9 bases lying between them. In nucleotides, the CDR3 is TGTGCCAGCAGTTCACTGGGGCCCTACGAGCAGTACTTC. As protein: CASSSLGPYEQYF.

This clonotype was observed at least ten times. V and J are TRBV29-1 and TRBJ1-5, with TRBD1 matching over 10 bases. The germline V gene has CDR1 SQVTM and CDR2 ANQGSEA. The CDR3 spans 14 residues. V lost 4 bases and J lost 4; bases outside the gene matches: 4. The DNA of the CDR3 is TGCAGCGTTGTTTCGGGACAGGGGAATCAGCCCCAGCATTTT. It translates to CSVVSGQGNQPQHF.

With regard to this clonotype: Being one base from a much bigger clone, this may be a read error. V gene TRBV28 combines with J gene TRBJ2-7, with TRBD2 matching 13 bases. The CDR3 runs 17 residues. Per germline, CDR1 MDHEN and CDR2 SYDVKM. Trimming cost V 8 bases and J 3 bases; bases outside gene matches: 13. The DNA of the CDR3 is TGTGCCAGCGGTCCGCAGACCGGGACTAGCGGGATCTACGAGCAGTACTTC. Its protein product is CASGPQTGTSGIYEQYF.

Worth noting for this clonotype: One junction end does not reproduce the germline sequence, and a read error may be involved. This rearrangement joins TRBV7-9 to TRBJ2-7; 8 bases are shared with TRBD1. The CDR3 runs to 15 residues. Germline V gene sequence: CDR1 SEHNR, CDR2 FQNEAQ (reference sequence). The CDR3 region has the DNA TGTGCCAGCGGCTTAGCAGGGGGCGGTTCCTACGAGCAGTACTTC. The encoded protein is CASGLAGGGSYEQYF.

Ten or more counts support this clonotype. The chain recombines TRBV12-3 or TRBV12-4 with TRBJ2-1; 11 bases map to TRBD2. The CDR3 is 19 amino acids. V was pared by 2 bases and J by 3 bases, with 12 bases of the junction left unmatched. DNA for the CDR3: TGTGCCAGCAGTTTACTGGTTAGCGGGGGGGCCGCCGACTACAATGAGCAGTTCTTC. Protein: CASSLLVSGGAADYNEQFF.